The entry below gives a single T cell receptor beta chain sequence along with its context. Its antigen is as yet unknown. An Oncomine TCR Beta short-read assay was used to sequence the DNA from cultured CD4+ T cells. TCRdb re-called the PCR reads through MiXCR, storing one row per CDR3 protein. The sample yields about 20,000 distinct CDR3 sequences, around 42% seen once. The sample belongs to a study of vaccination and CD4 T cells after COVID-19. The treatment: 10-day PBMC culture with coronavirus spike peptide pools or control peptides (ViraFEST assay). The CDR3 contains 15 residues. Germline V CDR1 and CDR2: SGHTA, FQGNSA. V was shortened by 1 base and J by 3 bases, with 12 bases between the two germline ends.

V is TRBV7-2 and J is TRBJ1-1; D is unresolved. This clonotype was sampled from a human donor who had recovered from COVID-19. The material sequenced was CD4+ T cells from blood, cultured in vitro, taken after SARS-CoV-2 vaccination. CDR3 DNA: TGTGCCAGCAGCTTAGACTCAAGGGAGTACACTGAAGCTTTCTTT. It encodes CASSLDSREYTEAFF.